Shown below are 10 T cell receptor beta chains from a single sample sequenced in a study of T cell clonality in common variable immunodeficiency. Only in-frame clones appear in the TCRdb table, and some are missing; sequencing was by immunoSEQ multiplex PCR. The sample counts tens of thousands of clones, none seen once; the ten largest own 3.8%. The specimen was peripheral blood mononuclear cells. Receptor source: a person aged 18 to 75 in good health.

This clone was seen many times. The read terminates 3 residues before the CDR3 end, so the remaining end is supplied by the germline J gene. The J gene is TRBJ2-1, the V gene TRBV2; TRBD1 matches 8 bases. The CDR3 is made up of 14 amino acids. Per germline, CDR1 SNHLY and CDR2 FYNNEI. V trimming: 6 bases; J trimming: 7 bases; junction bases outside the gene matches: 8. The CDR3 loop is CASRDRVSLNEQFF. The part of the CDR3 DNA that was read is TGTGCCAGCAGGGACAGGGTTTCCTTGAATGAG. The full variable domain, rest sourced from reference TRBV2 and TRBJ2-1, is EPEVTQTPSHQVTQMGQEVILRCVPISNHLYFYWYRQILGQKVEFLVSFYNNEISEKSEIFDDQFSVERPDGSNFTLKIRSTKLEDSAMYFCASRDRVSLNEQFFGPGTRLTVL.

This clone was observed many times. Coverage ceases 3 residues before the CDR3 finishes, and the germline J gene fills in the end. The chain uses TRBV5-1 and TRBJ1-1; perhaps TRBD1 as D (5 bases). This CDR3 spans 14 amino acids. The V and J ends lost 4 bases and 1 base respectively, with 11 bases between them. The germline V gene has CDR1 SGHRS and CDR2 YFSETQ. The CDR3 is CASSPSTANTEAFF. The sequenced CDR3 bases are TGCGCCAGCAGCCCCTCGACAGCGAACACTGAA.

The sample holds many counts of this clone. The missing CDR3 end, 3 residues past where the read stops, is filled in from the germline J gene. J is TRBJ2-3 and V is TRBV20-1, with a tentative D call TRBD2 (6 bases). This CDR3 is 13 amino acids long. Trimming took off 5 bases at V and 0 bases at J, with 9 bases between the two ends. Looked up from germline, CDR1 is DFQATT and CDR2 is SNEGSKA (reference sequence). The CDR3 bases that were read are TGCAGTGCTGGGGGACTTAGCACAGATACG. Its translation: CSAGGLSTDT. The full CDR3 is CSAGGLSTDTQYF.

In this sample, this clone turned up many times. The CDR3 end falls 3 residues outside the read, so it is completed with the germline J gene. This chain uses TRBV7-8 with TRBJ1-5; D is ambiguous. The CDR3 is made up of 16 amino acids. Germline V lookup: CDR1 SGHVS, CDR2 FQNEAQ. Deletions cut 1 base from V and 4 bases from J, with 14 bases between. The CDR3 spells CASSLGWRQPNQPQHF. Incomplete CDR3 DNA: TGTGCCAGCAGCTTAGGGTGGCGGCAGCCGAATCAGCCC. Complete variable domain (other parts from reference TRBV7-8 and TRBJ1-5): GAGVSQSPRYKVAKRGQDVALRCDPISGHVSLFWYQQALGQGPEFLTYFQNEAQLDKSGLPSDRFFAERPEGSVSTLKIQRTQQEDSAVYLCASSLGWRQPNQPQHFGDGTRLSIL.

This clone was counted ten times or more. The DNA ends 3 residues before the CDR3 does, and the rest of the CDR3 is filled in from the germline J gene. V and J are TRBV30 and TRBJ1-2; D is undetermined. The germline CDR1 and CDR2 sequences are GTSNPN and SVGIG (reference sequence). V gave up 3 bases and J gave up 4 bases, with 18 bases separating them. The CDR3 has 15 residues. This CDR3 is CAWRAFGEMSYGYTF. Incomplete CDR3 DNA: TGTGCCTGGAGAGCGTTCGGGGAAATGAGCTATGGC.

At least ten counts were recorded for this clone. The CDR3 is cut off 3 residues early in the read; its end comes from the germline J gene. The V call is TRBV18, the J call TRBJ2-3; D is perhaps TRBD2 (5 bases). Looked up from germline, CDR1 is KGHSH and CDR2 is LQKENI. The CDR3 is made up of 14 amino acids. The V end lost 6 bases, the J end lost 0 bases, and 10 bases lay between the germline ends. The part of the CDR3 DNA that was read is TGTGCCAGCTCTGTGGCGGGTAGCACAGATACG. This encodes CASSVAGSTDT. Given in full, the CDR3 is CASSVAGSTDTQYF.

This clone has a handful of counts. The read stops 3 residues short of the end of the CDR3; the missing end is completed from the germline J gene. The rearrangement joins TRBV7-2 to TRBJ2-4; D might be TRBD1 (6 bases). Germline V CDR1 and CDR2: SGHTA, FQGNSA. The CDR3 runs to 14 residues. CDR3 DNA, as far as it was read: TGTGCCAGCAGCCCAGGACAGACTAACTATGGT. This translates into CASSPGQTNYG. The complete CDR3 sequence is CASSPGQTNYGQYF.

In this sample, this clone turned up many times. The DNA ends 3 residues before the CDR3 does, and the rest of the CDR3 is filled in from the germline J gene. V is TRBV20-1 and J is TRBJ2-3; 11 bases are a match to TRBD2. With 7 bases clipped from V and 1 base from J, the junction kept 7 bases outside the gene matches. The CDR3 runs 15 residues. Germline V gene sequence: CDR1 DFQATT, CDR2 SNEGSKA (reference sequence). Here the CDR3 reads CSGLAGGTGTDTQYF. The sequenced CDR3 bases are TGCAGTGGGCTAGCGGGGGGAACTGGCACAGATACG.

This clone was recorded at least ten times. The read gets to within 3 residues of the CDR3 end, and the germline J gene fills in the rest. The chain uses TRBV27 and TRBJ1-2; tentative D call: TRBD1 (5 bases). This CDR3 spans 13 amino acids. CDR1 and CDR2 from the germline V gene are MNHEY and SMNVEV (reference sequence). V gave up 3 bases and J gave up 6 bases, with 11 bases separating them. CDR3 sequence reads: CASSLRGDDGYTF. CDR3 DNA (partial): TGTGCCAGCAGTTTGAGGGGCGACGATGGC.

This clone was counted ten times or more. The read terminates 3 residues before the CDR3 end, so the remaining end is supplied by the germline J gene. The chain joins TRBV2 to TRBJ2-6; 8 bases agree with TRBD1. Trimming cost V 3 bases and J 0 bases; bases outside gene matches: 10. Germline V CDR1 and CDR2: SNHLY, FYNNEI. The CDR3 loop spans 19 amino acids. CDR3 DNA, as far as it was read: TGTGCCAGCAGTGAGCAGGGGGCTCTGGTTCCCTCTGGGGCCAACGTC. This translates into CASSEQGALVPSGANV. Given in full, the CDR3 is CASSEQGALVPSGANVLTF.